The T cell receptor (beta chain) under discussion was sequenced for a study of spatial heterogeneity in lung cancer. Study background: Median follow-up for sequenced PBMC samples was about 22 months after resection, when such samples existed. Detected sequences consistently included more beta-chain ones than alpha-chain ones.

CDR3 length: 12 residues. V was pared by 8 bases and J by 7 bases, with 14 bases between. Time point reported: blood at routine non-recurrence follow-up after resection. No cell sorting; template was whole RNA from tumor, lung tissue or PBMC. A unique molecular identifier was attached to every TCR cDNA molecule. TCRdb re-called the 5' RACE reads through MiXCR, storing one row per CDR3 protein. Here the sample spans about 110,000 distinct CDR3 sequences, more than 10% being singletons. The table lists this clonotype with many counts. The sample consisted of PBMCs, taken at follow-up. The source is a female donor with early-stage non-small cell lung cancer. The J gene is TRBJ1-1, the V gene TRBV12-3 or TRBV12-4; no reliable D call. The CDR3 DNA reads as TGTGCCAGCGCCCGAATTCACCGTGAAGCTTTCTTT. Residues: CASARIHREAFF.